This T cell receptor (beta chain) came from a study of blood T cells in healthy people across ages. Concerning this clonotype itself: Its cognate antigen is unknown.

Study conclusions and caveats: Total diversity from one million sequenced T cells was likely underestimated. Comparison with aged donors showed that long-lived donors had more naive CD4+ cells and higher diversity. Without sorted subsets, naive and antigen-experienced compartments could not be conclusively compared.

The use of a sample-barcoded 5' primer and a J-beta primer mix characterized a second PCR of roughly 7 to 11 cycles. One entry per CDR3 protein, called by TCRdb with MiXCR from the 5' RACE reads. The table records over 950,000 distinct CDR3 sequences, 35% to 40% of them present only once. Samples had at least 7 million PBMCs isolated from them. Unmatched junction bases numbered 9, after V lost 7 bases and J lost 2 bases. This CDR3 is built from 16 residues. Germline assignment: CDR1 SEHNR and CDR2 FQNEAQ (reference sequence). This TCR derives from a man aged 18 to 30 in good health. The V gene is TRBV7-9, the J gene TRBJ1-2, with 11 bases matching TRBD1. The specimen was blood. CDR3 in amino acids: CASNFPDRGLNYGYTF. DNA for the CDR3: TGTGCCAGCAACTTCCCGGACAGGGGGCTCAACTATGGCTACACCTTC.